Listed below are T cell receptor beta chains from one sample, sequenced in a study of molecular identifiers for immune sequencing clone quantification. TCRdb passed the PCR reads through MiXCR, listing each CDR3 protein once. The table lists hundreds of thousands of distinct CDR3 sequences, about 20% of them singletons. The specimen sequenced was naive CD8+ T cells from blood, with Jurkat cell RNA spiked in. The receptors originated from a human donor in good health. Some libraries in this study had Jurkat cell RNA spiked in. The CDR3 runs from the conserved cysteine through the conserved F or W. The D gene is left open where the match is weak. Clone size is not always given. Where it is, it says once, few, many or a class for expanded clones.

d_gene,abundance,len,v_gene,j_gene,CDR3aa,CDR3nt
.,.,17,TRBV29-1,TRBJ1-1,CSVESWAGELANTEAFF,TGCAGCGTTGAAAGTTGGGCGGGAGAGTTGGCGAACACTGAAGCTTTCTTT
TRBD2,few,16,TRBV2,TRBJ2-7,CASSDLVAGGPYEQYF,TGTGCCAGCAGTGATTTGGTAGCGGGCGGGCCCTACGAGCAGTACTTC
.,many,13,TRBV7-2,TRBJ2-1,CASSLGPNNEQFF,TGTGCCAGCAGCTTGGGACCCAACAATGAGCAGTTCTTC
.,many,18,TRBV6-6,TRBJ2-5,CASSYPPTGGGEQETQYF,TGTGCCAGCAGTTACCCCCCCACAGGGGGAGGGGAACAAGAGACCCAGTACTTC
TRBD2,many,18,TRBV4-3,TRBJ2-5,CASSQDPWREFPEETQYF,TGCGCCAGCAGCCAAGATCCTTGGCGGGAGTTTCCCGAAGAGACCCAGTACTTC
.,many,13,TRBV7-9,TRBJ2-7,CASSLLGKDEQYF,TGTGCCAGCAGCTTGCTAGGAAAAGACGAGCAGTACTTC
TRBD1,.,15,TRBV9,TRBJ2-5,CASDPGTGGGETQYF,TGTGCCAGCGATCCAGGGACAGGGGGAGGAGAGACCCAGTACTTC
TRBD2,many,14,TRBV28,TRBJ2-5,CASSPREGPQTQYF,TGTGCCAGCAGTCCGCGGGAGGGCCCGCAGACCCAGTACTTC
.,many,16,TRBV11-1,TRBJ1-1,CASSLAHGPGNTEAFF,TGTGCCAGCAGCTTAGCTCATGGTCCGGGGAACACTGAAGCTTTCTTT
TRBD1,many,13,TRBV6-5,TRBJ1-2,CASSYGTEYGYTF,TGTGCCAGCAGTTACGGGACAGAGTATGGCTACACCTTC
.,.,15,TRBV10-2,TRBJ1-1,CASSAQMGTEVEASF,TGCGCCAGCAGTGCCCAAATGGGGACGGAAGTCGAAGCTTCCTTT
.,many,14,TRBV15,TRBJ2-2,CATGQTGNTGELFF,TGTGCCACCGGACAAACGGGGAACACCGGGGAGCTGTTTTTT
.,few,15,TRBV4-1,TRBJ2-7,CASSQHRGGLYEQYF,TGCGCCAGCAGCCAACATCGGGGCGGATTATACGAGCAGTACTTC
.,many,14,TRBV4-3,TRBJ2-7,CASSQVRGSYEQYF,TGCGCCAGCAGCCAAGTCCGAGGCTCCTACGAGCAGTACTTC
.,many,15,TRBV4-3,TRBJ2-7,CASSQASFGQYEQYF,TGCGCCAGCAGCCAAGCAAGCTTCGGGCAATACGAGCAGTACTTC
TRBD1,.,17,TRBV13,TRBJ2-3,CASSLAGTGGYADTQYF,TGCGCCAGCAGCTTAGCTGGGACAGGGGGGTACGCAGATACGCAGTATTTT
TRBD2,few,16,TRBV9,TRBJ2-3,CASSVGGGGASDTQYF,TGTGCCAGCAGCGTAGGGGGCGGGGGGGCCTCAGATACGCAGTATTTT